Listed below are T cell receptor beta chains from one sample, sequenced in a study of shared clonotypes between healthy human individuals. Libraries were prepared by immunoSEQ multiplex PCR; TCRdb keeps only in-frame clonotypes and omits some of them. The table has approximately 500,000 clones, 70% to 80% seen once. The source material was PBMCs. The receptor set was obtained from a woman between 40 and 55 years old in good health. Some clones in this sample may be carry-over from other donors' samples. Each CDR3 is given with its conserved first and last residue. D genes are given only for firm matches. Not every row has a clone size; where given, it reads once, few, many or a size class.

j_gene,v_gene,abundance,d_gene,CDR3aa,CDR3nt
TRBJ1-5,TRBV5-6,few,-,CASSLGGSPQPQHF,TGTGCCAGCAGCTTGGGGGGGTCCCCTCAGCCCCAGCATTTT
TRBJ1-1,TRBV19,-,-,CASSIDYRAPTEAFF,TGTGCCAGTAGTATAGACTACCGGGCCCCCACTGAAGCTTTCTTT
TRBJ2-2,TRBV27,many,-,CASSLMETGELFF,TGTGCCAGCAGTTTAATGGAAACCGGGGAGCTGTTTTTT
TRBJ2-5,TRBV7-9,many,TRBD1,CASSPGQGEAETQYF,TGTGCCAGCAGCCCCGGACAGGGAGAGGCAGAGACCCAGTACTTC
TRBJ2-1,TRBV5-1,-,-,CASRPVSSSSYNEQFF,TGCGCCAGCAGACCCGTGTCCTCCAGCTCCTACAATGAGCAGTTCTTC
TRBJ2-5,TRBV6-5,-,TRBD1,CASRRTGGETQYF,TGTGCCAGCAGAAGGACAGGTGGCGAGACCCAGTACTTC
TRBJ2-7,TRBV5-1,-,-,CASSLGGTSTSYEQYF,TGCGCCAGCAGCTTGGGCGGCACTTCTACCTCCTACGAGCAGTACTTC
TRBJ1-1,TRBV30,-,-,CAWTRQKDSEAFF,TGTGCCTGGACCAGGCAGAAGGACAGTGAAGCTTTCTTT
TRBJ2-1,TRBV28,-,-,CASSLGILTHINEQFF,TGTGCCAGCAGTTTAGGGATCCTAACCCATATCAATGAGCAGTTCTTC
TRBJ2-1,TRBV18,-,-,CASSRTGDRYNEQFF,TGTGCCAGCTCAAGGACTGGCGACAGGTACAATGAGCAGTTCTTC
TRBJ2-1,TRBV19,-,-,CASSIKGANEQFF,TGTGCCAGTAGTATAAAAGGGGCCAATGAGCAGTTCTTC
TRBJ2-7,TRBV5-4,once,-,CASSRDFPSPYEQYF,TGTGCCAGCAGCCGGGACTTCCCTTCGCCCTACGAGCAGTACTTC
TRBJ2-7,TRBV10-2,-,-,CASSEGTYEQYF,TGCGCCAGCAGTGAGGGGACCTACGAGCAGTACTTC
TRBJ2-7,TRBV6-1,-,TRBD2,CASSEVKGGPYEQYF,TGTGCCAGCAGTGAAGTTAAGGGAGGGCCCTACGAGCAGTACTTC
TRBJ1-1,TRBV2,few,-,CASSELSMGSAFF,TGTGCCAGCAGTGAACTAAGCATGGGCTCGGCTTTCTTT
TRBJ2-7,TRBV7-9,-,-,CASSLGYSISSYEQYF,TGTGCCAGCAGCTTAGGGTACTCAATTAGCTCCTACGAGCAGTACTTC
TRBJ1-5,TRBV4-1,-,-,CASSQGRGNQPQHF,TGCGCCAGCAGCCAAGGCCGAGGCAATCAGCCCCAGCATTTT
TRBJ2-7,TRBV11-2,once,-,CASSLHYEQYF,TGTGCCAGCAGCTTACACTACGAGCAGTACTTC
TRBJ2-7,TRBV30,-,-,CAWSAGYSEQYF,TGTGCCTGGAGTGCGGGATATAGCGAGCAGTACTTC
TRBJ1-1,TRBV28,-,-,CASSRAGQKMNTEAFF,TGTGCCAGCAGTAGAGCTGGACAGAAGATGAACACTGAAGCTTTCTTT
TRBJ2-6,TRBV11-3,-,-,CASSLGGAGSGANVLTF,TGTGCCAGCAGCTTAGGAGGGGCAGGAAGTGGGGCCAACGTCCTGACTTTC
TRBJ2-1,TRBV7-6,many,TRBD2,CASSALAGGGYNEQFF,TGTGCCAGCAGCGCCCTAGCGGGAGGTGGGTACAATGAGCAGTTCTTC
TRBJ1-1,TRBV19,-,-,CASSQLNTEAFF,TGTGCCAGTAGTCAACTTAACACTGAAGCTTTCTTT
TRBJ2-7,TRBV7-6,-,-,CASSLAVPYEQYF,TGTGCCAGCAGCTTAGCCGTACCCTACGAGCAGTACTTC
TRBJ2-7,TRBV7-9,-,TRBD1,CASSLGQGAYEQYF,TGTGCCAGCAGCTTAGGACAGGGGGCCTACGAGCAGTACTTC
TRBJ2-5,TRBV5-1,-,TRBD2,CASSLATSGIETQYF,TGCGCCAGCAGCTTGGCGACTAGCGGGATAGAGACCCAGTACTTC
TRBJ2-7,TRBV18,-,-,CASSPRLVYEQYF,TGTGCCAGCTCACCACGTTTGGTATACGAGCAGTACTTC
TRBJ2-2,TRBV15,-,TRBD1,CATSRDWAEDRGSTGELFF,TGTGCCACCAGCAGAGATTGGGCGGAGGACAGGGGGTCCACCGGGGAGCTGTTTTTT
TRBJ2-3,TRBV7-3,-,-,CASSFRGTDTQYF,TGTGCCAGCAGCTTCAGAGGCACAGATACGCAGTATTTT
TRBJ2-5,TRBV18,-,TRBD1,CASSPGSTGGVKTQYF,TGTGCCAGCTCACCAGGATCGACAGGGGGCGTGAAGACCCAGTACTTC
TRBJ2-1,TRBV5-4,-,TRBD2,CASSLGGLPVSREQFF,TGTGCCAGCAGCTTGGGGGGACTACCGGTATCGCGTGAGCAGTTCTTC
TRBJ2-2,TRBV5-1,-,TRBD1,CASSSGTGTGELFF,TGCGCCAGCAGCTCCGGGACAGGGACCGGGGAGCTGTTTTTT
TRBJ2-5,TRBV27,few,TRBD2,CASSLGAGGPLETQYF,TGTGCCAGCAGTTTGGGGGCGGGAGGGCCTTTAGAGACCCAGTACTTC
TRBJ1-4,TRBV9,many,TRBD1,CASSAQGAGEKLFF,TGTGCCAGCAGCGCCCAGGGGGCTGGAGAAAAACTGTTTTTT
TRBJ1-6,TRBV6-1,-,-,CASLESIYSPLHF,TGTGCCAGTCTAGAGTCCATCTATTCACCCCTCCACTTT
TRBJ1-1,TRBV28,-,-,CASSFLGGNTEAFF,TGTGCCAGCAGTTTTTTGGGGGGCAATACTGAAGCTTTCTTT
TRBJ1-3,TRBV28,-,TRBD1,CASSADRVGNTIYF,TGTGCCAGCAGTGCGGACAGGGTTGGAAACACCATATATTTT
TRBJ1-1,TRBV2,-,TRBD1,CASSVGTGAFF,TGTGCCAGCAGTGTGGGGACAGGAGCTTTCTTT
TRBJ2-7,TRBV12-1,-,-,CASSFVWIGLSYEQYF,TGTGCCAGCAGCTTTGTTTGGATAGGACTTTCCTACGAGCAGTACTTC
TRBJ2-4,TRBV27,once,-,CASSPNPGLIKNIQYF,TGTGCCAGCAGTCCAAACCCCGGACTGATAAAAAACATTCAGTACTTC
TRBJ2-1,TRBV5-4,-,-,CASSTGFQEQFF,TGTGCCAGCAGCACAGGGTTCCAGGAGCAGTTCTTC
TRBJ2-5,TRBV2,many,-,CASTRSGQYQETQYF,TGTGCCAGCACCCGCTCAGGACAGTACCAAGAGACCCAGTACTTC
TRBJ2-3,TRBV11-3,few,-,CASSLEGTDTQYF,TGTGCCAGCAGCTTAGAAGGCACAGATACGCAGTATTTT
TRBJ2-7,TRBV14,-,TRBD2,CASSQEERASGTYEQYF,TGTGCCAGCAGCCAAGAAGAAAGGGCTAGCGGGACCTACGAGCAGTACTTC
TRBJ2-2,TRBV2,-,TRBD2,CASRGFSTVAGERNTGELFF,TGTGCCAGCAGGGGGTTCTCTACGGTAGCGGGAGAGCGAAACACCGGGGAGCTGTTTTTT